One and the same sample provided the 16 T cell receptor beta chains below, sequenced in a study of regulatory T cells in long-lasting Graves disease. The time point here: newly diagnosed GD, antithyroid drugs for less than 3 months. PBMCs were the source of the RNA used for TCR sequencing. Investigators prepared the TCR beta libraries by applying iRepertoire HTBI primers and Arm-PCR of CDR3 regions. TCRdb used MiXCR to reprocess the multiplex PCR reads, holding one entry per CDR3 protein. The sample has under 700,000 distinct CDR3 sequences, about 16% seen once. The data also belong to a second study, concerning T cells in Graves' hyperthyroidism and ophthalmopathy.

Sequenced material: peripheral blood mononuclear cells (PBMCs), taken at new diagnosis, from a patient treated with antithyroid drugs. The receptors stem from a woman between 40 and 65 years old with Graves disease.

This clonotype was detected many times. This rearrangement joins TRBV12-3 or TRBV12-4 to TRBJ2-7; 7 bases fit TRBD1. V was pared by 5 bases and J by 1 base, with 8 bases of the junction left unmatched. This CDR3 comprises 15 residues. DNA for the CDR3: TGTGCCAGCAGTAGCCGACAGGGTCATTCCTACGAGCAGTACTTC. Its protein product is CASSSRQGHSYEQYF.

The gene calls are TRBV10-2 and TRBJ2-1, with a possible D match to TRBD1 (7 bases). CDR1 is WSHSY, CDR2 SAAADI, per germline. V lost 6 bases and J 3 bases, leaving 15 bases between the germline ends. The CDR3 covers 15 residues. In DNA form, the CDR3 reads TGCGCCAGCAGAGGAGGGGGCCCTATCTACAATGAGCAGTTCTTC. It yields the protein CASRGGGPIYNEQFF.

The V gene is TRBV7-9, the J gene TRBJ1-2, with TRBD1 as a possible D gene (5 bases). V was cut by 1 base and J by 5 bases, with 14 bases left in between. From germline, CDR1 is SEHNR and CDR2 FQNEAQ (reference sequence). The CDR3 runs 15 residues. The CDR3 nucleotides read TGTGCCAGCAGCTTAGTTCTCATACAGGCTTATGGCTACACCTTC. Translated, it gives CASSLVLIQAYGYTF.

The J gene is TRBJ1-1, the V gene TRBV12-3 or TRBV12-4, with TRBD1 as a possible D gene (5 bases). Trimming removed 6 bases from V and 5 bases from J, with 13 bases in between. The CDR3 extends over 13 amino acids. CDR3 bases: TGTGCCAGCAGACAACAGGTACTGACTGAAGCTTTCTTT. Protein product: CASRQQVLTEAFF.

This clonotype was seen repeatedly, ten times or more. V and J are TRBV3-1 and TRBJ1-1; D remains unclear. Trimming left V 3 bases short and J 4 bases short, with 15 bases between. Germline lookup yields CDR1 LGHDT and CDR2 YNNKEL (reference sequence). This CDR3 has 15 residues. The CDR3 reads CASSQAITWGTEAFF. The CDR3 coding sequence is TGTGCCAGCAGCCAGGCTATCACATGGGGCACTGAAGCTTTCTTT.

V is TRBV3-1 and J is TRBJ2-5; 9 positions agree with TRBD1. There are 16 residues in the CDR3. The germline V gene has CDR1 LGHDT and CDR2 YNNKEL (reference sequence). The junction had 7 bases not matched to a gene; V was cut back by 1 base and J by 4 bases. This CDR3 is CASSQGGTGRRETQYF. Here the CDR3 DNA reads TGTGCCAGCAGCCAAGGAGGGACAGGGAGGCGAGAGACCCAGTACTTC.

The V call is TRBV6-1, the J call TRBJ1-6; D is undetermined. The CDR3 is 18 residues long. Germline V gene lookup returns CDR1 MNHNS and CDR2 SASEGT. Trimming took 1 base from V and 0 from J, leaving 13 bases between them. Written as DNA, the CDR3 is TGTGCCAGCAGTGAAGTACTACAGCCGTTCTCCTATAATTCACCCCTCCACTTT. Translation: CASSEVLQPFSYNSPLHF.

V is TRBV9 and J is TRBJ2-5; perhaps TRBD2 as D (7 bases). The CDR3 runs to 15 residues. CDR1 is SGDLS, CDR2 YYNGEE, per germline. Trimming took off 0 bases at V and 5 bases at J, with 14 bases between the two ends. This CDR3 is CASSVVGGPGETQYF. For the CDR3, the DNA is TGTGCCAGCAGCGTAGTGGGGGGGCCGGGCGAGACCCAGTACTTC.

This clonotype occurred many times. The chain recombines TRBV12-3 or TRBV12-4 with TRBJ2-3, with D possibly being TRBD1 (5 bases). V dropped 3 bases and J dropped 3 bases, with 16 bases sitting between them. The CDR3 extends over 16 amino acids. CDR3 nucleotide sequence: TGTGCCAGCAGTTTCAATAGGGGAAGGGGTACAGATACGCAGTATTTT. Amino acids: CASSFNRGRGTDTQYF.

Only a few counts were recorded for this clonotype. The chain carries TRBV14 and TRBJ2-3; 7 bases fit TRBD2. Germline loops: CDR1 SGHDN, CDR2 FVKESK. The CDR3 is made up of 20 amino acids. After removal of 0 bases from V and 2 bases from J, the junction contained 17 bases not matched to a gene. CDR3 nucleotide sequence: TGTGCCAGCAGCCAAGACTTGCGGGGGAGGGGACTGACCCTCACAGATACGCAGTATTTT. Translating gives CASSQDLRGRGLTLTDTQYF.

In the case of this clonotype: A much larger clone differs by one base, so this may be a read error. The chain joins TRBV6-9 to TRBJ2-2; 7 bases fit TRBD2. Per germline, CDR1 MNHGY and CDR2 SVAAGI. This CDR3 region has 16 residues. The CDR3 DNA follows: TGTGTCAGCAGTTCCCCCCGGGGAGGGAAGACCGGGGAGCTGTTTTTT. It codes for CVSSSPRGGKTGELFF.

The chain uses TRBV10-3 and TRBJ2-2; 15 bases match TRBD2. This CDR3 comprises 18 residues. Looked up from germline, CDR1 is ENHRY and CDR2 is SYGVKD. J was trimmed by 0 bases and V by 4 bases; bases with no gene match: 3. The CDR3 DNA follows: TGTGCCATCAGTGGGGGACTAGCGGGGGGCACGAACACCGGGGAGCTGTTTTTT. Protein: CAISGGLAGGTNTGELFF.

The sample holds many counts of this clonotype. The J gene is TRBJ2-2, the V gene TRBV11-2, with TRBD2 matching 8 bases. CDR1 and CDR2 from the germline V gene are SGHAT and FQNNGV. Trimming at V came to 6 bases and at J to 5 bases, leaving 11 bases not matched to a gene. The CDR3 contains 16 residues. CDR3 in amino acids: CASRYLTGGRTGELFF. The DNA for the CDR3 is TGTGCCAGCAGATATTTGACGGGGGGGCGGACCGGGGAGCTGTTTTTT.

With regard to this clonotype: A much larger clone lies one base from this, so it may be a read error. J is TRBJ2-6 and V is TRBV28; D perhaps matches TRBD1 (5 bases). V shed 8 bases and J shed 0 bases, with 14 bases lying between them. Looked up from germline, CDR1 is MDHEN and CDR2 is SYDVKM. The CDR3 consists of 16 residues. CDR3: CASGSATASGANVLTF. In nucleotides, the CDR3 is TGTGCCAGCGGTTCCGCGACAGCCTCTGGGGCCAACGTCCTGACTTTC.

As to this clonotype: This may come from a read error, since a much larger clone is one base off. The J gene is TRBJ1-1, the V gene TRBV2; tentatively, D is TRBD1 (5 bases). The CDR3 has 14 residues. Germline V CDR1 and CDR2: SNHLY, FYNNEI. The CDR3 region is CASSLPGRATEASF. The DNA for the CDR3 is TGTGCCAGCAGTTTGCCAGGGAGGGCCACTGAAGCTTCCTTT.

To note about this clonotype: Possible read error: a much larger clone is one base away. Here the CDR3 reads CASSGMGTGAYNEQYF. The CDR3, as DNA: TGTGCCAGTAGTGGTATGGGGACAGGGGCCTACAATGAGCAGTACTTC. The genes are TRBV5-4 and TRBJ2-1; 10 positions match TRBD1. The J call could be wrong; TRBJ2-7 is a better fit for the DNA end. The CDR3 consists of 16 residues. CDR1 is SGHNT and CDR2 is YYREEE in the germline V gene (reference sequence).